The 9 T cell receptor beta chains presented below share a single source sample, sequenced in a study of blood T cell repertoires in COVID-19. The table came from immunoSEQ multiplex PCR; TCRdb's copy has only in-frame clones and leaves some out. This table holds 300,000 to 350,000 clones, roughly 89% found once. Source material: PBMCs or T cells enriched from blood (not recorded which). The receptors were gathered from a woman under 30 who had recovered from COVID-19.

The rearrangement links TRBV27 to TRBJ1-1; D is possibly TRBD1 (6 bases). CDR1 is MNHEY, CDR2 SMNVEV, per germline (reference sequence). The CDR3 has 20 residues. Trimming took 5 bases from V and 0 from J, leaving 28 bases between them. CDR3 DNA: TGTGCCAGCAGTCTTCATTGGAGCGGGGCTGGGGGGCACTTGAACACTGAAGCTTTCTTT. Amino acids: CASSLHWSGAGGHLNTEAFF.

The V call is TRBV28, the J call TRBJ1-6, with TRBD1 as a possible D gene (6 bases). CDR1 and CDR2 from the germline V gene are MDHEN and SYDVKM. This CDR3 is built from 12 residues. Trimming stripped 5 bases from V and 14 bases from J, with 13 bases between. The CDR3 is CASSPGVRSLHF. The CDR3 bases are TGTGCCAGCAGTCCAGGGGTTCGGTCCCTCCACTTT. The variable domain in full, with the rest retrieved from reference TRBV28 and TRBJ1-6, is DVKVTQSSRYLVKRTGEKVFLECVQDMDHENMFWYRQDPGLGLRLIYFSYDVKMKEKGDIPEGYSVSREKKERFSLILESASTNQTSMYLCASSPGVRSLHFGNGTRLTVT.

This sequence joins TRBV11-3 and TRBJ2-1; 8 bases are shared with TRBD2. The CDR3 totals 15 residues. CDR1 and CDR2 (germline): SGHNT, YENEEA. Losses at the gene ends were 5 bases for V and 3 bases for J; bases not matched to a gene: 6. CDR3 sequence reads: CASSPSGTSYNEQFF. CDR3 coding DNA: TGTGCCAGCAGCCCGTCCGGGACTAGCTACAATGAGCAGTTCTTC.

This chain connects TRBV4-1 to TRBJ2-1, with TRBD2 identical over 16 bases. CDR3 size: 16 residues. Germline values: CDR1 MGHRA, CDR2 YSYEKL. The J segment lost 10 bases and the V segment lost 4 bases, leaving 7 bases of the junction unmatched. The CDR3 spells CASSLGLAGGPWEQFF. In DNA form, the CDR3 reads TGCGCCAGCAGCCTGGGACTAGCGGGAGGGCCTTGGGAGCAGTTCTTC.

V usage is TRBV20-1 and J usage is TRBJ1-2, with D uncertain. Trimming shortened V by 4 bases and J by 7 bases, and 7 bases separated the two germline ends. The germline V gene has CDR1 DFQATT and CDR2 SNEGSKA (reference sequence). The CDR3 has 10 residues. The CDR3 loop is CSAKYGGYTF. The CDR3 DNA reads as TGCAGTGCTAAGTACGGTGGCTACACCTTC.

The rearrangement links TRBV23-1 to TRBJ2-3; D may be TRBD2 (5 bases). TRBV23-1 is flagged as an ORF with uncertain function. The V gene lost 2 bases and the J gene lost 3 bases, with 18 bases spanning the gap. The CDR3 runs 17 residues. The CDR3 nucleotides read TGCGCCAGCAGTCAAATCTCTCGTGCGGGTTCGACAGATACGCAGTATTTT. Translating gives CASSQISRAGSTDTQYF.

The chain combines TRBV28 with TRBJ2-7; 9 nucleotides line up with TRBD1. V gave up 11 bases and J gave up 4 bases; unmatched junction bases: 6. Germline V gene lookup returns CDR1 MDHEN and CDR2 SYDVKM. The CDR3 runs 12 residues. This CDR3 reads CAGKTGGYEQYF. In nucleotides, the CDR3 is TGTGCCGGCAAGACAGGGGGGTACGAGCAGTACTTC.

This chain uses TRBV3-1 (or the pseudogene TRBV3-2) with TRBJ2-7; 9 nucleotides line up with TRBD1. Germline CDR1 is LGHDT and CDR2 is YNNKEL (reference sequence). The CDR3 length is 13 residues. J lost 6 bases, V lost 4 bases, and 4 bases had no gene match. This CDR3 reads CASSLPGQGEQYF. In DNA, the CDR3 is TGTGCCAGCAGCCTACCGGGACAGGGCGAGCAGTACTTC.

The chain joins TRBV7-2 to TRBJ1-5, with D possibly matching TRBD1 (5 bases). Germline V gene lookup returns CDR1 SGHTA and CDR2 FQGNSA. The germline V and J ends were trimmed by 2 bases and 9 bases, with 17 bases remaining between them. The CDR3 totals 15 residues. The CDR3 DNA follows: TGTGCCAGCAGCTTAAACGCGAAGGGGCGAGGGCCCCAGCATTTT. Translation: CASSLNAKGRGPQHF.